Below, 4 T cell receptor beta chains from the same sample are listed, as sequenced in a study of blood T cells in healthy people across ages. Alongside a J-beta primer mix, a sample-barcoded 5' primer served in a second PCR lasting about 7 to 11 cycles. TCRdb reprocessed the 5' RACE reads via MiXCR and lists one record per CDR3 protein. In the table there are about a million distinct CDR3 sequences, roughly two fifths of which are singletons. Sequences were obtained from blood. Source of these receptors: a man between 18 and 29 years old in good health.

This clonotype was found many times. As DNA, the CDR3 is TGTGCCAGCAGTTTAAGTCAGCCCCAGCATTTT. Amino acids: CASSLSQPQHF. The genes are TRBV12-3 or TRBV12-4 and TRBJ1-5; D is ambiguous. With 2 bases removed from V and 6 bases from J, the gap between germline ends came to 2 bases. This CDR3 has 11 amino acids.

The DNA for the CDR3 is TGTGCCAGCAGCCCAAGCAGGGGCTCCTACGAGCAGTACTTC. Amino acids: CASSPSRGSYEQYF. The J gene is TRBJ2-4, the V gene TRBV7-2, with D maybe TRBD1 (6 bases). The DNA end is more similar to TRBJ2-7, so the J call may be wrong. The CDR3 extends over 14 amino acids. Germline lookup yields CDR1 SGHTA and CDR2 FQGNSA.

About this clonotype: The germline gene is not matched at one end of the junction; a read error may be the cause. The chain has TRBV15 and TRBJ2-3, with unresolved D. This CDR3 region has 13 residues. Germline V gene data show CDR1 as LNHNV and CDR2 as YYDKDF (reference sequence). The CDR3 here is CATSRGTADTQYF. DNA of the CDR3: TGTGCCACCAGTAGAGGAACAGCAGATACGCAGTATTTT.

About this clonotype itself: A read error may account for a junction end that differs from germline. The CDR3 loop reads CAGSPADREGEQFF. In nucleotides, the CDR3 is TGTGCCGGCAGCCCGGCGGACAGGGAAGGTGAGCAGTTCTTC. The V call is TRBV6-5, the J call TRBJ2-1; 8 bases line up with TRBD1. The CDR3 runs to 14 residues. Germline assignment: CDR1 MNHEY and CDR2 SVGAGI.